The 24 T cell receptor beta chains below come from one sample, sequenced in a study of T cell changes during pregnancy in multiple sclerosis. Using immunoSEQ multiplex PCR, the repertoire was profiled, and TCRdb retains in-frame clones only, with some absent. The data hold some 97,000 clones, with 94% observed a single time. The sequences come from peripheral blood, collected before pregnancy. Receptor source: a female donor with multiple sclerosis, enrolled in a pregnancy study.

In the case of this clone: One junction end disagrees with the germline gene, perhaps due to a read error. The rearrangement joins TRBV11-2 to TRBJ2-7; 9 bases align to TRBD1. Germline assignment: CDR1 SGHAT and CDR2 FQNNGV. The CDR3 totals 12 residues. Here the CDR3 DNA reads TGTGCCAGCAGCTCCATCCGACAGGGGGTAACCTTC. As protein: CASSSIRQGVTF.

This chain links TRBV30 with TRBJ2-1; the match to TRBD2 covers 7 bases. Germline CDR1 reads GTSNPN; CDR2 reads SVGIG (reference sequence). This CDR3 has 14 amino acids. With V trimmed by 0 bases and J by 9 bases, 8 bases remained unmatched. In DNA form, the CDR3 reads TGTGCCTGGAGTGTAGGACTAGTATCTACTGAGCAGTTCTTC. Protein: CAWSVGLVSTEQFF. Drawing the rest from reference TRBV30 and TRBJ2-1, the complete variable domain is SQTIHQWPATLVQPVGSPLSLECTVEGTSNPNLYWYRQAAGRGLQLLFYSVGIGQISSEVPQNLSASRPQDRQFILSSKKLLLSDSGFYLCAWSVGLVSTEQFFGPGTRLTVL.

The table lists this clone with a count of one. The CDR3 sequence: CASSSGTGRAETQYF. DNA for the CDR3: TGTGCCAGCAGCTCCGGGACAGGGCGGGCAGAGACCCAGTACTTC. V gene TRBV5-4 combines with J gene TRBJ2-5; 9 nucleotides agree with TRBD1. V was pared by 3 bases and J by 4 bases, with 7 bases of the junction left unmatched. Germline V gene data show CDR1 as SGHNT and CDR2 as YYREEE (reference sequence). The CDR3 totals 15 residues.

The CDR3 nucleotides read TGTGCCAGTAGTAGGCTGGTTCCTTACACAGATACGCAGTATTTT. Protein sequence: CASSRLVPYTDTQYF. The chain joins TRBV19 to TRBJ2-3; D call uncertain. Trimming took 4 bases from V and 2 from J, leaving 13 bases between them. The CDR3 length is 15 residues. Germline CDR1 and CDR2: LNHDA and SQIVND (reference sequence).

This chain uses TRBV5-1 with TRBJ2-2, with D perhaps TRBD2 (5 bases). Trimming took off 2 bases at V and 2 bases at J, with 16 bases between the two ends. CDR3 size: 17 residues. Germline V gene lookup returns CDR1 SGHRS and CDR2 YFSETQ. The chain's CDR3 is CASSFAGEGGNTGELFF. As DNA, the CDR3 is TGCGCCAGCAGCTTTGCCGGGGAAGGAGGCAACACCGGGGAGCTGTTTTTT.

The chain couples TRBV7-2 to TRBJ2-3; D might be TRBD2 (6 bases). CDR1 and CDR2 (germline): SGHTA, FQGNSA. The CDR3 covers 15 residues. Between the trimmed V and J ends, which lost 0 bases and 3 bases, there was a span of 10 bases. CDR3 sequence (DNA): TGTGCCAGCAGCTTAGCTGGGGGGACGACAGATACGCAGTATTTT. Amino acid sequence: CASSLAGGTTDTQYF.

The J gene is TRBJ1-2, the V gene TRBV6-1, with TRBD1 as a possible D gene (6 bases). The CDR3 covers 12 residues. V lost 3 bases and J lost 5, with 7 bases in between. The V gene's germline CDR1 is MNHNS and CDR2 SASEGT. The CDR3 DNA is TGTGCCAGCAGTGACAGGGGTTATGGCTACACCTTC. Protein product: CASSDRGYGYTF.

The V and J genes are TRBV2 and TRBJ2-7; 12 bases match TRBD2. Germline V CDR1 and CDR2: SNHLY, FYNNEI. With V trimmed by 11 bases and J by 4 bases, 9 bases remained unmatched. The CDR3 covers 14 residues. CDR3 sequence (DNA): TGTGCCCTCAGGACTAGCGGGACTATATACGAGCAGTACTTC. Translating gives CALRTSGTIYEQYF.

The chain couples TRBV11-2 to TRBJ2-5; 11 bases fit TRBD2. V shed 3 bases and J 2 bases; nucleotides not matched to a gene: 14. The CDR3 loop spans 19 amino acids. Germline V gene sequence: CDR1 SGHAT, CDR2 FQNNGV. The CDR3, as DNA: TGTGCCAGCAGCTTTTTATTTGGCACTAGCGGGAGCAAACAAGAGACCCAGTACTTC. It specifies CASSFLFGTSGSKQETQYF. The whole variable domain, remainder taken from reference TRBV11-2 and TRBJ2-5, is EAGVAQSPRYKIIEKRQSVAFWCNPISGHATLYWYQQILGQGPKLLIQFQNNGVVDDSQLPKDRFSAERLKGVDSTLKIQPAKLEDSAVYLCASSFLFGTSGSKQETQYFGPGTRLLVL.

The chain joins TRBV6-1 to TRBJ2-7; 7 bases are shared with TRBD2. Germline V gene data show CDR1 as MNHNS and CDR2 as SASEGT. This CDR3 is built from 17 residues. V shed 4 bases, J shed 4 bases, and the junction held 16 bases outside the gene matches. The CDR3: CASSAPSGAGLWYEQYF. As DNA, the CDR3 is TGTGCCAGCAGTGCGCCATCTGGAGCGGGGCTTTGGTACGAGCAGTACTTC.

The chain uses TRBV7-9 and TRBJ1-1; tentative D call: TRBD1 (5 bases). This CDR3 comprises 14 residues. Looked up from germline, CDR1 is SEHNR and CDR2 is FQNEAQ (reference sequence). Trimming left V 7 bases short and J 5 bases short, with 17 bases between. CDR3 residues: CASIAATGGTEAFF. CDR3 DNA: TGTGCCAGCATCGCGGCCACAGGTGGGACTGAAGCTTTCTTT.

The J gene is TRBJ1-1, the V gene TRBV19, with D maybe TRBD1 (5 bases). V lost 5 bases and J lost 5, with 15 bases in between. The CDR3 consists of 14 residues. Looked up from germline, CDR1 is LNHDA and CDR2 is SQIVND (reference sequence). CDR3 residues: CASSYSGLLTEAFF. The CDR3 DNA reads TGTGCCAGTAGTTACTCAGGGTTGTTGACTGAAGCTTTCTTT.

The gene calls are TRBV4-1 and TRBJ1-2; TRBD1 matches at 7 bases. Looked up from germline, CDR1 is MGHRA and CDR2 is YSYEKL. The CDR3 is 13 amino acids. V was clipped by 4 bases and J by 8 bases; unmatched bases: 7. This CDR3 is CASSLTDRDGYTF. CDR3 bases: TGCGCCAGCAGCCTTACAGACAGGGACGGCTACACCTTC.

The rearrangement uses TRBV11-2 and TRBJ2-7; D is possibly TRBD2 (5 bases). V was pared by 5 bases and J by 5 bases, with 19 bases between. Per germline, CDR1 SGHAT and CDR2 FQNNGV. The CDR3 has 15 residues. The CDR3 nucleotides are TGTGCCAGCAGCCTTCTCAGGCTAGCTGCCCACGAGCAGTACTTC. Translation gives CASSLLRLAAHEQYF.

CDR3 in amino acids: CASSLGGTSGDEQYF. CDR3 DNA sequence: TGTGCCAGCAGCTTAGGGGGGACTAGCGGCGACGAGCAGTACTTC. The rearrangement uses TRBV7-8 and TRBJ2-7; 11 positions match TRBD2. CDR1 is SGHVS and CDR2 is FQNEAQ in the germline V gene. CDR3 length: 15 residues. Trimming took 1 base from V and 5 from J; bases not matched to a gene: 4.

The V gene is TRBV28, the J gene TRBJ1-5; no clear D gene. Germline V gene sequence: CDR1 MDHEN, CDR2 SYDVKM. The germline V and J ends were trimmed by 4 bases and 4 bases, with 5 bases remaining between them. This CDR3 has 12 amino acids. CDR3 nucleotides: TGTGCCAGCAGTTGGCAGAATCAGCCCCAGCATTTT. The encoded protein is CASSWQNQPQHF.

CDR3 in amino acids: CASRERGNEQFF. Here the CDR3 DNA reads TGTGCCAGCAGGGAGCGTGGCAATGAGCAGTTCTTC. The genes are TRBV5-4 and TRBJ2-1; D is uncertain. The CDR3 is 12 residues long. V lost 5 bases, J lost 6 bases, and 9 bases lay in between. Looked up from germline, CDR1 is SGHNT and CDR2 is YYREEE (reference sequence).

This rearrangement joins TRBV6-6 to TRBJ1-3; tentatively, D is TRBD1 (5 bases). The CDR3 extends over 14 amino acids. Between the trimmed V and J ends, which lost 2 bases and 0 bases, there was a span of 5 bases. Per germline, CDR1 MNHNY and CDR2 SVGAGI (reference sequence). This CDR3 reads CASSYDSSGNTIYF. In nucleotides, the CDR3 is TGTGCCAGCAGTTACGACAGCTCTGGAAACACCATATATTTT.

The chain combines TRBV5-1 with TRBJ2-7; D unresolved. The CDR3 is 16 residues long. V dropped 3 bases and J dropped 3 bases, with 19 bases sitting between them. Germline CDR1 is SGHRS and CDR2 is YFSETQ. The CDR3 region is CASSSRLQSPGYEQYF. CDR3 bases: TGCGCCAGCAGCTCTCGCCTCCAGTCTCCGGGCTACGAGCAGTACTTC.

The J gene is TRBJ2-7, the V gene TRBV4-3, with TRBD2 matching 10 bases. The germline CDR1 and CDR2 sequences are LGHNA and YSLEER. This CDR3 spans 15 amino acids. V dropped 4 bases and J dropped 5; count of bases not matched to a gene: 8. CDR3 bases: TGCGCCAGCAGCCCCCAAGCGGGAGGGCCGGACGAGCAGTACTTC. Translated, it gives CASSPQAGGPDEQYF.

This rearrangement joins TRBV6-1 to TRBJ1-2; D is uncertain. The V and J ends lost 4 bases and 2 bases respectively, with 8 bases between them. The germline V gene has CDR1 MNHNS and CDR2 SASEGT. CDR3 length: 13 residues. CDR3 DNA: TGTGCCAGCAGTGTGCCAGGCAACTATGGCTACACCTTC. This translates into CASSVPGNYGYTF.

The CDR3 reads CASNAGSNQPQHF. CDR3 nucleotide sequence: TGTGCCAGCAACGCGGGTAGCAATCAGCCCCAGCATTTT. This chain links TRBV2 with TRBJ1-5; D unclear. The germline V gene has CDR1 SNHLY and CDR2 FYNNEI. V lost 7 bases and J lost 0, with 7 bases in between. This CDR3 has 13 residues.

This clone was found once. The chain has TRBV30 and TRBJ2-7, with D perhaps TRBD2 (5 bases). The germline V and J ends were trimmed by 2 bases and 0 bases, with 17 bases remaining between them. CDR1 is GTSNPN, CDR2 SVGIG, per germline (reference sequence). The CDR3 sequence is 16 residues long. For the CDR3, the DNA is TGTGCCTGGAGTTACCCCCCACCGGGGTACTCCTACGAGCAGTACTTC. Protein product: CAWSYPPPGYSYEQYF.

The chain links TRBV28 to TRBJ2-7; 8 bases match TRBD1. J gave up 2 bases and V 7 bases, and 4 bases lay outside the gene matches. Germline V gene data show CDR1 as MDHEN and CDR2 as SYDVKM. The CDR3 consists of 13 residues. In DNA form, the CDR3 reads TGTGCCAGCAAGACACAGGGGGCCTACGAGCAGTACTTC. This gives the protein CASKTQGAYEQYF.